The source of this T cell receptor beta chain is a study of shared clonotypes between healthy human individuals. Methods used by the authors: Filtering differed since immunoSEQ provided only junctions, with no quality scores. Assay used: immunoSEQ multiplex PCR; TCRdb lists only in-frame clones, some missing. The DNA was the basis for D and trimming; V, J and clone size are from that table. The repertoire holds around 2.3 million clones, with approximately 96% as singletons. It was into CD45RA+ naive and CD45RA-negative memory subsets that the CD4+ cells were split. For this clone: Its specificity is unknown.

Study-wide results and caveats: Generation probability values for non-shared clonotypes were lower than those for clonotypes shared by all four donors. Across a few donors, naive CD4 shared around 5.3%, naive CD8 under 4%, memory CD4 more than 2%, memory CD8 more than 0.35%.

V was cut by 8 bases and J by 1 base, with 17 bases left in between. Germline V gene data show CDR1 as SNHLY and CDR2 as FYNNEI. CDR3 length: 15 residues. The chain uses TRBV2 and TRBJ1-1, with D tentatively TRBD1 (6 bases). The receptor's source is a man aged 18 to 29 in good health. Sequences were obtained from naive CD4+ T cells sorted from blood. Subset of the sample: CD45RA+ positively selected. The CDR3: CASERQVSGNTEAFF. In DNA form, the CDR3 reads TGTGCCAGCGAAAGACAGGTTTCAGGGAACACTGAAGCTTTCTTT.